A selection of T cell receptor beta chains follows, all from one sample in a study of blood T cell repertoires in COVID-19. Here immunoSEQ multiplex PCR was the method, and the copy in TCRdb shows in-frame clones only, minus some. This sample has about 71,000 clones, with 90% found just once. What was sequenced was peripheral blood. Every receptor here comes from a woman of 80 years or more with acute or convalescent COVID-19. CDR3s leave out the opening cysteine and the closing phenylalanine or tryptophan. The order of the fields is D gene, J gene, V gene, CDR3 length, CDR3 protein. D genes are given only for firm matches.

D gene: NA; J gene: TRBJ2-5; V gene: TRBV29-1; CDR3 length: 9; CDR3 protein: SVIGQETQY
D gene: NA; J gene: TRBJ1-6; V gene: TRBV9; CDR3 length: 12; CDR3 protein: ASSVDSLNSPLH
D gene: TRBD1; J gene: TRBJ2-1; V gene: TRBV2; CDR3 length: 12; CDR3 protein: ASQPGQGYNEQF
D gene: TRBD2; J gene: TRBJ2-1; V gene: TRBV10-3; CDR3 length: 14; CDR3 protein: AISESLAGRYNEQF
D gene: NA; J gene: TRBJ2-7; V gene: TRBV5-1; CDR3 length: 12; CDR3 protein: ASSIRQDTYEQY
D gene: NA; J gene: TRBJ1-2; V gene: TRBV7-8; CDR3 length: 11; CDR3 protein: ASSSDTGLGYT
D gene: NA; J gene: TRBJ1-1; V gene: TRBV3-1/TRBV3-2; CDR3 length: 13; CDR3 protein: ASSQTGTPNTEAF
D gene: TRBD1; J gene: TRBJ2-5; V gene: TRBV5-4; CDR3 length: 12; CDR3 protein: ASHPDRVVETQY
D gene: TRBD2; J gene: TRBJ2-7; V gene: TRBV7-2; CDR3 length: 14; CDR3 protein: ASRSGTSGTWTPQY
D gene: NA; J gene: TRBJ2-3; V gene: TRBV7-2; CDR3 length: 15; CDR3 protein: ASSSAPSRWTSDTQY
D gene: TRBD2; J gene: TRBJ2-7; V gene: TRBV4-1; CDR3 length: 17; CDR3 protein: ASRVQPGTSGGSSYEQY
D gene: TRBD1; J gene: TRBJ2-1; V gene: TRBV18; CDR3 length: 11; CDR3 protein: ASSPNRGDEQF
D gene: TRBD1; J gene: TRBJ1-3; V gene: TRBV6-5; CDR3 length: 12; CDR3 protein: ASGGQGGGNTIY
D gene: TRBD2; J gene: TRBJ2-1; V gene: TRBV5-1; CDR3 length: 15; CDR3 protein: ASSFLAVYSPSNEQF
D gene: NA; J gene: TRBJ1-2; V gene: TRBV3-1/TRBV3-2; CDR3 length: 14; CDR3 protein: ASSQDGEGLQGGYT
D gene: TRBD2; J gene: TRBJ2-1; V gene: TRBV7-3; CDR3 length: 14; CDR3 protein: ASSLSTSGRYNEQF
D gene: NA; J gene: TRBJ2-7; V gene: TRBV3-1/TRBV3-2; CDR3 length: 14; CDR3 protein: ASSQGLGDLGYEQY
D gene: TRBD2; J gene: TRBJ2-3; V gene: TRBV7-9; CDR3 length: 14; CDR3 protein: ASSLDGVGGTDTQY
D gene: TRBD1; J gene: TRBJ1-2; V gene: TRBV7-2; CDR3 length: 12; CDR3 protein: ASSLQTGSNGYT
D gene: NA; J gene: TRBJ2-2; V gene: TRBV9; CDR3 length: 14; CDR3 protein: ASSGLGIRGTGELF
D gene: NA; J gene: TRBJ2-1; V gene: TRBV19; CDR3 length: 13; CDR3 protein: ASSNSAGLYNEQF
D gene: TRBD2; J gene: TRBJ2-2; V gene: TRBV11-2; CDR3 length: 12; CDR3 protein: ASRRAGVWGELF
D gene: NA; J gene: TRBJ1-5; V gene: TRBV5-1; CDR3 length: 15; CDR3 protein: ASSPQAQGRGNQPQH
D gene: TRBD2; J gene: TRBJ2-3; V gene: TRBV5-1; CDR3 length: 16; CDR3 protein: ASSLAGSGGRLTDTQY
D gene: TRBD1; J gene: TRBJ1-2; V gene: TRBV5-4; CDR3 length: 13; CDR3 protein: ASSLPTGERYGYT
D gene: TRBD1; J gene: TRBJ1-1; V gene: TRBV6-5; CDR3 length: 12; CDR3 protein: ASRPGTGHTEAF
D gene: TRBD1; J gene: TRBJ1-1; V gene: TRBV19; CDR3 length: 14; CDR3 protein: ASSRDAGTANTEAF
D gene: NA; J gene: TRBJ1-4; V gene: TRBV7-5; CDR3 length: 17; CDR3 protein: VRSLGAGGGPPRREKLF
D gene: NA; J gene: TRBJ2-2; V gene: TRBV27; CDR3 length: 11; CDR3 protein: ASSLTGIGELF
D gene: NA; J gene: TRBJ1-2; V gene: TRBV18; CDR3 length: 11; CDR3 protein: ASSPRGNYGYT
D gene: NA; J gene: TRBJ2-7; V gene: TRBV7-9; CDR3 length: 12; CDR3 protein: ASSFGLSNYEQY
D gene: NA; J gene: TRBJ2-5; V gene: TRBV5-1; CDR3 length: 12; CDR3 protein: ASSTSSVQETQY
D gene: TRBD1; J gene: TRBJ1-4; V gene: TRBV19; CDR3 length: 14; CDR3 protein: ASSQGGLSTNEKLF
D gene: NA; J gene: TRBJ1-1; V gene: TRBV5-1; CDR3 length: 11; CDR3 protein: ASRTTRNTEAF
D gene: NA; J gene: TRBJ2-1; V gene: TRBV7-3; CDR3 length: 14; CDR3 protein: ASSLIGGGGNNEQF
D gene: TRBD1; J gene: TRBJ1-6; V gene: TRBV5-8; CDR3 length: 13; CDR3 protein: ASSTDRGYNSPLH
D gene: NA; J gene: TRBJ2-2; V gene: TRBV4-2; CDR3 length: 13; CDR3 protein: ASSQDRVGTGELF
D gene: TRBD1; J gene: TRBJ2-7; V gene: TRBV9; CDR3 length: 12; CDR3 protein: ASSAWTGSYEQY
D gene: NA; J gene: TRBJ1-2; V gene: TRBV6-1; CDR3 length: 12; CDR3 protein: ASSEAQAIYGYT
D gene: NA; J gene: TRBJ1-1; V gene: TRBV5-1; CDR3 length: 13; CDR3 protein: ASSFPGSSGTEAF
D gene: TRBD1; J gene: TRBJ2-1; V gene: TRBV6-5; CDR3 length: 11; CDR3 protein: ASILDRYNEQF
D gene: NA; J gene: TRBJ2-2; V gene: TRBV7-3; CDR3 length: 13; CDR3 protein: ASSLGGRVAGELF
D gene: NA; J gene: TRBJ1-2; V gene: TRBV19; CDR3 length: 13; CDR3 protein: ASSIAGGLSYGYT